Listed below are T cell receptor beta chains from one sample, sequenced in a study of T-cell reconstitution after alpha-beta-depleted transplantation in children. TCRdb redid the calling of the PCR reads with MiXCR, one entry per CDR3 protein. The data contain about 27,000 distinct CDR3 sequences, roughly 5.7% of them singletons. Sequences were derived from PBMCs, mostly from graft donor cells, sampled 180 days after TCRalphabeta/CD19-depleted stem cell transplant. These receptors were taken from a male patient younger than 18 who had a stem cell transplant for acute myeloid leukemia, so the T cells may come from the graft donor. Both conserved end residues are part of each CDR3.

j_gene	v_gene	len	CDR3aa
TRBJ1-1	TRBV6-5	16	CASSYSSGPYPTEAFF
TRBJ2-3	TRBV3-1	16	CASSRSGSRGADTQYF
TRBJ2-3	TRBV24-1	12	CATSTRTDTQYF
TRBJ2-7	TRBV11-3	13	CASSLPPDGEQYF
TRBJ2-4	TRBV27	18	CASSTPGQSRLGKNIQYF
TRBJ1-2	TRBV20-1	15	CSASTPKGRDYGYTF
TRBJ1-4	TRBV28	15	CASTSTSWRVEKLFF
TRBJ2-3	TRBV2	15	CASSERTSGGGAQYF
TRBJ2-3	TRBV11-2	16	CASSLERGRGTDTQYF
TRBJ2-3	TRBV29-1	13	CSVDFSGTDTQYF